This T cell receptor (beta chain) originates from a study of shared clonotypes between healthy human individuals. Study results and caveats: The generation probabilities recorded for non-shared clonotypes fell below those of clonotypes shared by all four donors.

Every subset's genomic DNA went evenly onto several immunoSEQ plates. In the authors' workflow: Because ImmunoSEQ provided only junction sequences with no quality scores, the filtering differed. Measured with immunoSEQ multiplex PCR; TCRdb has only the in-frame clones, and not every one. The V and J calls and clone size were taken over from that table, and D and trimming were inferred from the DNA. Of some 2,400,000 clones listed, nearly 97% are singletons. The length of the CDR3 is 11 residues. Between the trimmed V and J ends, which lost 6 bases and 3 bases, there was a span of 6 bases. CDR1 and CDR2 (germline): MNHNY, SVGAGI (reference sequence). About this clone itself: Its target is unknown.

V is TRBV6-6 and J is TRBJ2-7; no reliable D call. Input material: naive CD4+ T cells sorted from blood. Subset in this sample: CD45RA+ positively selected. This clonotype originated in a man between 18 and 29 years old in good health. CDR3 nucleotides: TGTGCCAGCAGGTATAACTACGAGCAGTACTTC. It yields the protein CASRYNYEQYF.